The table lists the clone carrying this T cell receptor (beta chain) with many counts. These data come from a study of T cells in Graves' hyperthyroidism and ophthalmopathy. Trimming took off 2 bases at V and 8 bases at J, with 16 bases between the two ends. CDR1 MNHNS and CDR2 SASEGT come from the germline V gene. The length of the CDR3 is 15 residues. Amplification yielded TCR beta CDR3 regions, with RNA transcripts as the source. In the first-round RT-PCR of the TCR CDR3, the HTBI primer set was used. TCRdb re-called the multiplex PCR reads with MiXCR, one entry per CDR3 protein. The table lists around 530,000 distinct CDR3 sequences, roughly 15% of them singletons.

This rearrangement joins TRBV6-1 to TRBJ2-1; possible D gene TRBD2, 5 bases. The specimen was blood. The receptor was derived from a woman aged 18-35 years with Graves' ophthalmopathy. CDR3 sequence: CASSEFWDWGDEQFF. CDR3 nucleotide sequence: TGTGCCAGCAGTGAATTTTGGGATTGGGGAGATGAGCAGTTCTTC.